Below, 19 T cell receptor beta chains from the same sample are listed, as sequenced in a study of blood T cells in healthy people across ages. Primers used in a second PCR of roughly 7 to 11 cycles were a sample-barcoded 5' primer and a J-beta primer mix. TCRdb independently ran MiXCR on the 5' RACE reads; one entry per CDR3 protein. The sample has some 880,000 distinct CDR3 sequences; about 34% are singletons. Sequencing input: blood. These receptors originate from a man aged 18-30 years in good health.

Here the CDR3 DNA reads TGCGCCAGCAGCCAAGATCTGAGGAATGAAAAACTGTTTTTT. Translation: CASSQDLRNEKLFF. V usage is TRBV4-1 and J usage is TRBJ1-4; the D is unclear. Germline assignment: CDR1 MGHRA and CDR2 YSYEKL. The CDR3 runs to 14 residues. The germline V and J ends were trimmed by 0 bases and 5 bases, with 7 bases remaining between them.

This clonotype was recorded once. The chain couples TRBV5-1 to TRBJ2-7; TRBD2 matches 12 bases. CDR1 is SGHRS and CDR2 is YFSETQ in the germline V gene. CDR3 size: 15 residues. V shed 6 bases and J 7 bases; nucleotides not matched to a gene: 11. For the CDR3, the DNA is TGCGCCAGCACGACTAGCGGGGGAACCTACAATGAGCAGTACTTC. Translation gives CASTTSGGTYNEQYF.

Notes on this clonotype: A much larger clone is a single base away; this may be a read error. The gene calls are TRBV6-2 or TRBV6-3 and TRBJ2-1; 13 bases are a match to TRBD2. CDR3 length: 17 residues. The germline V gene has CDR1 MNHEY and CDR2 SVGEGT. The CDR3 sequence: CAGSYPGLAGVYNEQFF. In DNA, the CDR3 is TGTGCCGGCAGTTACCCCGGACTAGCGGGGGTCTACAATGAGCAGTTCTTC.

V usage is TRBV5-1 and J usage is TRBJ2-2, with 7 nucleotides matching TRBD1. CDR3 length equals 14 residues. V trimming: 5 bases; J trimming: 1 base; junction bases outside the gene matches: 2. Per the germline V gene, CDR1 is SGHRS and CDR2 is YFSETQ. The CDR3, as DNA: TGCGCCAGCAGAGGGACAGAGAACACCGGGGAGCTGTTTTTT. The encoded protein is CASRGTENTGELFF.

This clonotype was counted ten times or more. V usage is TRBV20-1 and J usage is TRBJ2-1; 15 nucleotides align to TRBD2. Germline trimming cut 6 bases from V and 8 bases from J; bases unmatched to any gene: 11. Germline CDR1 and CDR2: DFQATT and SNEGSKA (reference sequence). This CDR3 has 16 residues. CDR3 sequence: CSAGTSGGPLWYEQFF. CDR3 DNA: TGCAGTGCGGGGACTAGCGGGGGGCCGTTATGGTATGAGCAGTTCTTC.

This clonotype was picked up a small number of times. CDR3 coding DNA: TGTGCCACCCGGACTAGCGGGGCCTTAGGGGATACGCAGTATTTT. Its translation: CATRTSGALGDTQYF. The rearrangement uses TRBV10-3 and TRBJ2-3; 12 bases map to TRBD2. Germline assignment: CDR1 ENHRY and CDR2 SYGVKD. CDR3 size: 15 residues. The J segment lost 6 bases and the V segment lost 10 bases, leaving 11 bases of the junction unmatched.

This clonotype has ten or more counts. V usage is TRBV12-3 or TRBV12-4 and J usage is TRBJ2-7; 7 positions agree with TRBD1. The CDR3 sequence is 12 residues long. The J segment lost 9 bases and the V segment lost 2 bases, leaving 4 bases of the junction unmatched. CDR3 sequence (DNA): TGTGCCAGCAGTTTATCGACAGGGTGGCAGTACTTC. Translated: CASSLSTGWQYF.

This clonotype has just a few counts. The chain combines TRBV6-1 with TRBJ1-2; D not resolved. Germline V gives CDR1 MNHNS, CDR2 SASEGT. This CDR3 comprises 12 residues. The V end lost 3 bases, the J end lost 7 bases, and 9 bases lay between the germline ends. CDR3 nucleotide sequence: TGTGCCAGCAGTGACGCCTTCCTTGGCTACACCTTC. Protein: CASSDAFLGYTF.

The rearrangement joins TRBV6-2 or TRBV6-3 to TRBJ2-3; D may be TRBD2 (5 bases). CDR1 is MNHEY and CDR2 is SVGEGT in the germline V gene. V lost 2 bases to trimming and J lost 0 bases, with 9 bases between them. This CDR3 contains 15 residues. This CDR3 reads CASSYGLGSTDTQYF. DNA of the CDR3: TGTGCCAGCAGTTACGGACTCGGCAGCACAGATACGCAGTATTTT.

This clonotype came up many times. The gene calls are TRBV12-3 or TRBV12-4 and TRBJ2-5; D not resolved. The CDR3 extends over 13 amino acids. The V and J ends lost 6 bases and 11 bases respectively, with 19 bases between them. The CDR3 loop reads CASRRVSVGEQYF. CDR3 nucleotides: TGTGCCAGCAGACGGGTCTCGGTCGGTGAGCAGTACTTC.

This clonotype was picked up a small number of times. The chain employs TRBV7-2 and TRBJ2-7; a weak D match, TRBD1 (5 bases). V was clipped by 1 base and J by 3 bases, with 13 bases between them. The CDR3 spans 15 residues. Germline V gene lookup returns CDR1 SGHTA and CDR2 FQGNSA. CDR3: CASSLGGSSGYEQYF. The CDR3 nucleotides are TGTGCCAGCAGCTTAGGGGGCTCTTCGGGCTACGAGCAGTACTTC.

V and J are TRBV2 and TRBJ2-3, with TRBD1 matching over 9 bases. This CDR3 contains 16 residues. The V gene's germline CDR1 is SNHLY and CDR2 FYNNEI. J gave up 2 bases and V 6 bases, and 9 bases lay outside the gene matches. CDR3 in amino acids: CASRRSGTGSTDTQYF. In DNA form, the CDR3 reads TGTGCCAGCAGGAGATCCGGGACAGGGTCCACAGATACGCAGTATTTT.

This clonotype was observed many times. The chain employs TRBV6-2 or TRBV6-3 and TRBJ2-5, with D uncertain. There are 12 residues in the CDR3. The V and J ends lost 2 bases and 4 bases respectively, with 5 bases between them. From germline, CDR1 is MNHEY and CDR2 SVGEGT. The chain's CDR3 is CASSYGIETQYF. The CDR3 DNA reads TGTGCCAGCAGTTACGGAATAGAGACCCAGTACTTC.

The chain couples TRBV2 to TRBJ2-5; D might be TRBD1 (5 bases). Deletions cut 6 bases from V and 1 base from J, with 15 bases between. The CDR3 contains 15 residues. Germline CDR1 reads SNHLY; CDR2 reads FYNNEI. The chain's CDR3 is CASRFMGRVQETQYF. The CDR3 DNA reads TGTGCCAGCAGGTTTATGGGGCGCGTCCAAGAGACCCAGTACTTC.

In its sample, this clonotype was seen a few times. The J gene is TRBJ1-1, the V gene TRBV13, with D hard to call. The CDR3 is 16 residues long. Trimming removed 2 bases at V and 0 bases at J, with 13 bases between. Germline CDR1 and CDR2: PRHDT and FYEKMQ (reference sequence). CDR3 loop: CASSLRRVTMNTEAFF. In DNA, the CDR3 is TGTGCCAGCAGCTTAAGGAGGGTAACAATGAACACTGAAGCTTTCTTT.

The chain uses TRBV4-1 and TRBJ1-2; unclear D gene. Germline CDR1 MGHRA, CDR2 YSYEKL. The V gene lost 0 bases and the J gene lost 8 bases, with 19 bases spanning the gap. The CDR3 sequence is 16 residues long. The CDR3 reads CASSQDREATIRGYTF. The CDR3 DNA sequence: TGCGCCAGCAGCCAAGATCGTGAAGCCACTATTCGGGGCTACACCTTC.

The chain is built from TRBV6-5 and TRBJ2-3; D is uncertain. The V gene's germline CDR1 is MNHEY and CDR2 SVGAGI. The CDR3 is 15 amino acids. The V end was cut by 6 bases, the J end by 2 bases, with 15 bases between. CDR3 in DNA: TGTGCCAGCAGACAGACTCGAGCCACCACAGATACGCAGTATTTT. Translated, it gives CASRQTRATTDTQYF.

The CDR3 nucleotides are TGTGCCAGCAGGGACTGGAAGAAGGCCCAGTACTTC. Protein product: CASRDWKKAQYF. The chain joins TRBV25-1 to TRBJ2-5; perhaps TRBD2 as D (5 bases). The CDR3 has 12 residues. CDR1 and CDR2 from the germline V gene are MGHDK and SYGVNS. V lost 6 bases, J lost 9 bases, and 14 bases lay in between.

This clonotype was counted between two and nine times. V and J are TRBV9 and TRBJ1-1, with D perhaps matching TRBD1 (5 bases). This CDR3 spans 17 amino acids. Germline V lookup: CDR1 SGDLS, CDR2 YYNGEE. Trimming cost V 0 bases and J 4 bases, with 19 bases left between them. The CDR3 DNA follows: TGTGCCAGCAGCGTAGCCGTTCGGGGGGTGGGGGGCACTGAAGCTTTCTTT. This sequence encodes CASSVAVRGVGGTEAFF.